This T cell receptor (beta chain) was retrieved from a study of shared clonotypes between healthy human individuals. Whole-study findings and limits: The study sampled only blood, and tissue repertoires likely differ.

V shed 2 bases and J shed 0 bases, with 8 bases lying between them. Germline V gene data show CDR1 as SGHTA and CDR2 as FQGNSA. The CDR3 is 15 residues long. On this clone itself: Its antigen remains unidentified. The same CDR3 arises from other DNA sequences in this sample as well.

TCRdb keeps only in-frame clones here, not all; method: immunoSEQ multiplex PCR. The sample has 2 million to 2.5 million clones, around 95% seen once; the top ten hold roughly 0.13%. The sample consisted of naive CD4+ T cells sorted from blood. Subset defined: CD45RA+ positively selected. The rearrangement joins TRBV7-2 to TRBJ1-3; maybe TRBD1 (5 bases). This sequence was found in a man younger than 35 in good health. CDR3 bases: TGTGCCAGCAGCTTATCAGGGAACTCTGGAAACACCATATATTTT. It translates to CASSLSGNSGNTIYF. Full variable domain (rest looked up from reference TRBV7-2 and TRBJ1-3): GAGVSQSPSNKVTEKGKDVELRCDPISGHTALYWYRQSLGQGLEFLIYFQGNSAPDKSGLPSDRFSAERTGGSVSTLTIQRTQQEDSAVYLCASSLSGNSGNTIYFGEGSWLTVV.